This TCR beta chain was recovered during a study of OX40 agonist ivuxolimab in advanced cancers. As to this clone: The antigen is undetermined.

Germline V gene lookup returns CDR1 MNHEY and CDR2 SMNVEV (reference sequence). CDR3 length equals 16 residues. The J segment lost 5 bases and the V segment lost 3 bases, leaving 12 bases of the junction unmatched. Study-level results: Clonal expansion in partial responders at 0.1-3.0 mg/kg ranked among the lowest.

TCRdb's table, derived via immunoSEQ multiplex PCR, lists solely in-frame clones and lacks some. The table has 90,000 to 95,000 clones, 70% to 90% seen once. Source: CD4+ or CD8+ T cells sorted from blood, taken in a trial of the OX40 agonist ivuxolimab. This sequence originates from an adult with an advanced solid tumor such as melanoma, head and neck, liver or kidney cancer. The chain recombines TRBV27 with TRBJ1-1; 7 nucleotides agree with TRBD1. The CDR3 nucleotides read TGTGCCAGCAGTTTTTTAGAGTTCAGGGGGGTTACTGAAGCTTTCTTT. This encodes CASSFLEFRGVTEAFF.